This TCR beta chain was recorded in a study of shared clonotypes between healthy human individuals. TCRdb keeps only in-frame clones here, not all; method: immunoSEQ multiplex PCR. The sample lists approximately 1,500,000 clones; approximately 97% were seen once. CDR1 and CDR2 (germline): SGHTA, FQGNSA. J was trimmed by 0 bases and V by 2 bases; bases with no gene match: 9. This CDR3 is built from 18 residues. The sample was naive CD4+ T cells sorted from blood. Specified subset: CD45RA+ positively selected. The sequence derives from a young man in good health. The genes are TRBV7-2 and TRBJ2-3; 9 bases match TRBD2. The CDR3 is CASSLRSGRTFSTDTQYF. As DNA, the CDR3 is TGTGCCAGCAGCTTAAGAAGCGGGAGGACCTTTAGCACAGATACGCAGTATTTT.